The rows below give T cell receptor beta chains drawn from one sample of a study of CD8 T cells in Susac syndrome. TCRdb independently ran MiXCR on the immunoSEQ multiplex PCR reads; one entry per CDR3 protein. The sample has some 100,000 distinct CDR3 sequences, 80% to 95% seen once. Sequencing was carried out using CD4+ T cells from PBMCs. The receptors stem from a human donor in good health. Both conserved end residues are part of each CDR3. The order of the fields is D gene, clone size, J gene, V gene, CDR3 protein, CDR3 DNA. D genes are given only for firm matches. Size is omitted from some rows. Given values are once, few, many or a class for expanded clones.

>TRBD1|.|TRBJ2-2|TRBV4-3
CASSQTGQGINTGELFF
TGCGCCAGCAGCCAGACGGGACAGGGAATAAACACCGGGGAGCTGTTTTTT
>.|.|TRBJ2-1|TRBV4-3
CASSQEAGDGEQFF
TGCGCCAGCAGCCAAGAGGCAGGGGACGGTGAGCAGTTCTTC
>TRBD1|.|TRBJ2-3|TRBV5-4
CASSLARDRGTDTQYF
TGTGCCAGCAGCTTGGCCCGGGACAGGGGCACAGATACGCAGTATTTT
>.|once|TRBJ1-6|TRBV5-6
CASSSFTSEHSYNSPLHF
TGTGCCAGCAGCTCCTTTACATCGGAACACTCCTATAATTCACCCCTCCACTTT
>.|.|TRBJ2-1|TRBV5-4
CASSARAADEQFF
TGTGCCAGCAGCGCCCGTGCGGCGGATGAGCAGTTCTTC
>.|.|TRBJ2-6|TRBV5-8
CASSLVSGANVLTF
TGTGCCAGCAGCTTGGTTTCGGGGGCCAACGTCCTGACTTTC
>.|.|TRBJ1-2|TRBV27
CASSFGSNYGYTF
TGTGCCAGCAGTTTCGGGAGTAACTATGGCTACACCTTC
>.|.|TRBJ2-5|TRBV20-1
CSARDYRRVRETQYF
TGCAGTGCTAGAGATTATCGCCGCGTGAGAGAGACCCAGTACTTC
>.|.|TRBJ1-1|TRBV7-2
CASSPAGAATEAFF
TGTGCCAGCAGCCCAGCCGGGGCTGCCACTGAAGCTTTCTTT
>.|.|TRBJ2-7|TRBV6-2/TRBV6-3
CASSFRRYSYEQYF
TGTGCCAGCAGTTTCCGACGGTACTCCTACGAGCAGTACTTC
>TRBD2|.|TRBJ2-2|TRBV12-5
CASGLVLLAGAYTGELFF
TGTGCTAGTGGTTTGGTCCTACTAGCGGGGGCCTACACCGGGGAGCTGTTTTTT
>.|once|TRBJ1-1|TRBV6-4
CASSEGKNTEAFF
TGTGCCAGCAGTGAGGGCAAGAACACTGAAGCTTTCTTT
>TRBD2|.|TRBJ2-3|TRBV4-1
CASSQDRLAGGSEDTQYF
TGCGCCAGCAGCCAAGATCGGCTAGCGGGAGGGTCTGAAGATACGCAGTATTTT
>.|.|TRBJ2-3|TRBV4-1
CASSQEASTDTQYF
TGCGCCAGCAGCCAAGAGGCTAGCACAGATACGCAGTATTTT
>.|.|TRBJ2-3|TRBV21-1
CASSKERGDYGRTDTQYF
TGTGCCAGCAGCAAAGAACGGGGCGACTACGGGCGCACAGATACGCAGTATTTT
>.|.|TRBJ1-2|TRBV20-1
CSASLRVGPSNYGYTF
TGCAGTGCTTCCCTTAGAGTCGGACCGAGTAACTATGGCTACACCTTC
>.|.|TRBJ1-4|TRBV18
CASSPRGIGNEKLFF
TGTGCCAGCTCACCACGGGGCATAGGGAATGAAAAACTGTTTTTT
>.|.|TRBJ1-1|TRBV12-3/TRBV12-4
CASSLPYPTEAFF
TGTGCCAGCAGTTTACCATACCCCACTGAAGCTTTCTTT
>.|.|TRBJ2-5|TRBV7-9
CASSVRSGRQETQYF
TGTGCCAGCAGCGTAAGGTCGGGCAGACAAGAGACCCAGTACTTC
>.|.|TRBJ1-1|TRBV7-2
CASSFEGASGPEAFF
TGTGCCAGCAGCTTTGAGGGTGCGTCAGGGCCTGAAGCTTTCTTT
>TRBD1|.|TRBJ2-1|TRBV9
CASSHPLSTGTESNEQFF
TGTGCCAGCAGTCATCCACTTTCTACCGGGACAGAATCAAATGAGCAGTTCTTC
>.|.|TRBJ1-5|TRBV6-1
CASSVTGYSNQPQHF
TGTGCCAGCAGTGTCACAGGATATAGCAATCAGCCCCAGCATTTT
>.|.|TRBJ2-7|TRBV29-1
CSALPRGGSSYEQYF
TGCAGCGCCTTGCCCAGGGGGGGTAGCTCCTACGAGCAGTACTTC
>.|.|TRBJ1-4|TRBV19
CASRDGQRLNEKLFF
TGTGCCAGTAGGGATGGACAGAGACTGAATGAAAAACTGTTTTTT
>TRBD1|.|TRBJ2-7|TRBV9
CASSPRTGIGYEQYF
TGTGCCAGCAGCCCCCGGACAGGGATAGGTTACGAGCAGTACTTC
>.|.|TRBJ1-1|TRBV5-1
CASSPLPAIDRRGWTEAFF
TGCGCCAGCAGCCCCCTACCTGCCATAGACAGAAGGGGTTGGACTGAAGCTTTCTTT
>TRBD1|.|TRBJ2-7|TRBV4-3
CASSHLPGQGNPIEQYF
TGCGCCAGCAGCCATTTACCGGGACAGGGTAACCCCATCGAGCAGTACTTC
>.|few|TRBJ1-1|TRBV9
CASSSGGTEAFF
TGTGCCAGCAGTTCGGGGGGTACTGAAGCTTTCTTT
>.|.|TRBJ1-6|TRBV25-1
CASSGGGGAHGSPLHF
TGTGCCAGCAGTGGCGGTGGGGGGGCCCATGGTTCACCCCTCCACTTT
>TRBD1|.|TRBJ1-1|TRBV16
CASSPYVQGASEAFF
TGTGCCAGCAGCCCATATGTGCAGGGGGCCTCCGAAGCTTTCTTT
>TRBD2|.|TRBJ2-1|TRBV7-2
CASSSGLAYNEQFF
TGTGCCAGCAGCTCGGGACTAGCCTACAATGAGCAGTTCTTC
>.|.|TRBJ2-3|TRBV5-1
CASSFNGRPTDTQYF
TGCGCCAGCAGCTTCAATGGGAGACCCACAGATACGCAGTATTTT
>TRBD1|.|TRBJ1-5|TRBV7-9
CASSLDRSNQPQHF
TGTGCCAGCAGCTTGGACAGGAGCAATCAGCCCCAGCATTTT
>TRBD2|.|TRBJ2-7|TRBV5-1
CASSFVPGLAVLSSYEQYF
TGCGCCAGCAGCTTCGTCCCGGGACTAGCGGTTCTCAGCTCCTACGAGCAGTACTTC
>TRBD1|.|TRBJ1-2|TRBV10-3
CAISGLDRENGYTF
TGTGCCATCAGTGGGTTAGACAGGGAAAATGGCTACACCTTC
>.|.|TRBJ2-3|TRBV12-3/TRBV12-4
CASSRTSRTDTQYF
TGTGCCAGCAGTCGGACGTCTCGCACAGATACGCAGTATTTT
>.|.|TRBJ2-7|TRBV3-1
CASSQVRTAYEQYF
TGTGCCAGCAGCCAGGTCCGCACAGCCTACGAGCAGTACTTC
>.|.|TRBJ2-7|TRBV7-2
CASSLRAYEQYF
TGTGCCAGCAGCTTACGGGCCTACGAGCAGTACTTC
>TRBD2|.|TRBJ2-4|TRBV19
CASSDSSGRAPKNIQYF
TGTGCCAGTAGTGATTCTAGCGGGAGGGCCCCCAAAAACATTCAGTACTTC